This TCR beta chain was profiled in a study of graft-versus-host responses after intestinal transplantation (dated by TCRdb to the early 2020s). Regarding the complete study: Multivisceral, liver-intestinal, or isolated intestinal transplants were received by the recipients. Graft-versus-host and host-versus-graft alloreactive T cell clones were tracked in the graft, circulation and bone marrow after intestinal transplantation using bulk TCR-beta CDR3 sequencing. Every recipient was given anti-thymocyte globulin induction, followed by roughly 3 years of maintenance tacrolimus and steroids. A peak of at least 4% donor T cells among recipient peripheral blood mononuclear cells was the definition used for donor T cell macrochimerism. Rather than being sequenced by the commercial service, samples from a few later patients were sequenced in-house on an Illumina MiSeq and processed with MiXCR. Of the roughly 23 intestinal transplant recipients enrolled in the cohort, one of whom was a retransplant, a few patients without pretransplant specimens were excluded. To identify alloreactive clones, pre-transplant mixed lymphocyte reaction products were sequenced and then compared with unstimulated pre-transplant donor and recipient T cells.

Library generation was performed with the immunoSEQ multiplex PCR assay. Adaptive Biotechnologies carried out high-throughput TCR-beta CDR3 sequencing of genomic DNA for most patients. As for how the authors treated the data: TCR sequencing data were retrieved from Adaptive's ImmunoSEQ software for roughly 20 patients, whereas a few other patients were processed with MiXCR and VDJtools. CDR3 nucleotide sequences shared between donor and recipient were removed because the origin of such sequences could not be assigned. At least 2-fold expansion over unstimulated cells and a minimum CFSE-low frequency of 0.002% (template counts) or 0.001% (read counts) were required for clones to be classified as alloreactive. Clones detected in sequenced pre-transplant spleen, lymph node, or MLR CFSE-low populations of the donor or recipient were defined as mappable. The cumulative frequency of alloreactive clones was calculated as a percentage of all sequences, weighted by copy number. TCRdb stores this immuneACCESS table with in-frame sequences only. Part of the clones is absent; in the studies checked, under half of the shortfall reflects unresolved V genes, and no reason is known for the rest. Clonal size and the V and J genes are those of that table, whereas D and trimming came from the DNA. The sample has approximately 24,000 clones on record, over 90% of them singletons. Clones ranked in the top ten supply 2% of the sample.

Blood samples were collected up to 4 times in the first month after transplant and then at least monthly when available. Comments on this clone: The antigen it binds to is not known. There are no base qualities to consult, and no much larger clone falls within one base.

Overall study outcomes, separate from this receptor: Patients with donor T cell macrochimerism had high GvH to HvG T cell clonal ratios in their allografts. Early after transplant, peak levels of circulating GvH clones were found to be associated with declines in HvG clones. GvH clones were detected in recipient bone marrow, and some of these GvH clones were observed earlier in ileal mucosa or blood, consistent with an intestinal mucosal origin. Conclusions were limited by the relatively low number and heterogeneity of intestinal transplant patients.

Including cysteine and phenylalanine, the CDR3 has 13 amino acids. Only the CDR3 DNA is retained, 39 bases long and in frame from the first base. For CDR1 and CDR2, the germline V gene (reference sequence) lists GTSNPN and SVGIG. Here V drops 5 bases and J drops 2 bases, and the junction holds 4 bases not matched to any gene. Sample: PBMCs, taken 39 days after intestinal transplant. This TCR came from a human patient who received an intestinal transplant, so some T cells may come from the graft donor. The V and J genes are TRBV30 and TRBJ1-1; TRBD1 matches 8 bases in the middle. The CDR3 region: CAWDRGENTEAFF. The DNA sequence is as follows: TGTGCCTGGGACAGGGGTGAAAACACTGAAGCTTTCTTT.